Sequencing of this T cell receptor (beta chain) was carried out in a study of OX40 agonist ivuxolimab in advanced cancers. Regarding the research as a whole: The costimulatory receptor OX40 (CD134) was targeted by ivuxolimab, a fully human IgG2 agonistic monoclonal antibody. Intravenous ivuxolimab was administered to patients every 2 weeks at six dose levels: 0.01, 0.1, 0.3, 1.5, 3 and 10 mg/kg. Of the 52 patients in dose escalation, 19 had hepatocellular carcinoma, some 15 had melanoma, 9 had renal cell carcinoma and 9 had head and neck cancer. The dose-escalation cohort was around 84% male with a mean age of 60 years, ranging from roughly 23 to 90. Patients were allowed to have had prior anti-PD-1, anti-PD-L1 or anti-CTLA-4 therapy, and 40% of the dose-escalation patients had previously received checkpoint inhibitors. Partial responses occurred in three dose-escalation patients: two with cutaneous melanoma and one with hepatocellular carcinoma. The purpose of peripheral TCRbeta sequencing was to test whether ivuxolimab changed TCR sequence diversity and led to clonal T-cell expansion. The monotherapy dose-escalation portion (N ≈ 56 patients) of the phase I ivuxolimab trial is reported in the paper. The paper as a whole reports these results and caveats: Low levels of normalized T-cell clonal expansion were also seen in some patients who did not respond. After ivuxolimab, expanded clones were on average more numerous among CD8+ T cells than among CD4+ T cells. Partial responders in the 0.1-3.0 mg/kg groups had among the lowest normalized peripheral clonal expansion, especially among CD8+ T cells. Which antigens the clonally expanded peripheral T cells were specific for was not determined. At doses from 0.1 to 3.0 mg/kg, clonal expansion was seen in both CD4+ and CD8+ blood T cells between baseline and week 6.

About this clone: Its cognate antigen has yet to be identified. No much larger clonotype is one base removed from it; base qualities were not supplied.

Patients with autoimmune disease history or receiving systemic immunosuppression were excluded from the trial. In every dose cohort, peripheral blood was drawn for TCR sequencing at baseline, cycle 4 day 1, and cycle 7 day 1. The samples were taken from a phase I, first-in-human, multicenter, open-label dose-escalation trial of ivuxolimab. Adults with locally advanced or metastatic head and neck squamous cell, hepatocellular, melanoma or renal cell carcinoma were enrolled in the trial. Before TCR sequencing, CD4+ T cells and CD8+ T cells were sorted from peripheral blood as separate populations. V is shortened by 6 bases, J by 0 bases, and the region joining them spans 9 bases. The CDR1 and CDR2 encoded by the germline V gene are SGHVS and FNYEAQ. The CDR3 has 15 amino acids, counting the end cysteine and phenylalanine. Only CDR3 DNA remains: 45 bases, in frame from the first base. For sequencing of the TCRbeta CDR3 region, genomic DNA was extracted from the sorted cells. The immunoSEQ Assay was used to sequence the TCRbeta CDR3 regions. Here the immuneACCESS table is served through TCRdb, limited to in-frame sequences with V and J called. Missing clones are a known gap in these copies; in checked studies unresolved V genes cover under half, and the rest lacks a known reason. The sample profile shows some 100,000 clones; 94% of them were found once. Jointly, the top ten make up roughly 2.6% of the sample.

The TCR comes from an adult with an advanced solid tumor such as melanoma, head and neck, liver or kidney cancer. The rearrangement combines TRBV7-6 with TRBJ2-6, with no D gene named confidently. The starting material was CD4+ or CD8+ T cells sorted from blood, obtained in a trial of the OX40 agonist ivuxolimab. DNA sequence: TGTGCCAGCAGTCTTCGGATCTCTGGGGCCAACGTCCTGACTTTC. Translated, it reads CASSLRISGANVLTF.